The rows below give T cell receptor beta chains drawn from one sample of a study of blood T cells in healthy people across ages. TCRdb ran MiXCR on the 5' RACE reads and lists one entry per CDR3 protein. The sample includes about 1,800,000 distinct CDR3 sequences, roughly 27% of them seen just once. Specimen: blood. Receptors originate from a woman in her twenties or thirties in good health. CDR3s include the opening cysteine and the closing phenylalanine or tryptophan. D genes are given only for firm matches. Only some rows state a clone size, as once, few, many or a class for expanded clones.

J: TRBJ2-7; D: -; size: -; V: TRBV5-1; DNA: TGCGCCAGCAGCCAGACATTTAGCTACGAGCAGTACTTC; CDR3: CASSQTFSYEQYF
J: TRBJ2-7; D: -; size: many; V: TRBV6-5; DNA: TGTGCCAGCAGTTACTTCGGGGGGCCGGATTCTTACGAGCAGTACTTC; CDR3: CASSYFGGPDSYEQYF
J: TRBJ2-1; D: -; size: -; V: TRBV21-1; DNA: TGTGCCAGCAGCAAAGGAGGTGAGCAGTTCTTC; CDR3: CASSKGGEQFF
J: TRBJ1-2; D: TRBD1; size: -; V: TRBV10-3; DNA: TGTGCCATCAGCCTAACAGGGGACCGGGGTGGCTACACCTTC; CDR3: CAISLTGDRGGYTF
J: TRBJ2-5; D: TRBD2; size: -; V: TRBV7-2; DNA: TGTGCCAGCAGCCCGGCCGCGGGGGCCCAGTACTTC; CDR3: CASSPAAGAQYF
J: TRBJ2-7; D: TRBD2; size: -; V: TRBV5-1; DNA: TGCGCCTCTGGAGAAGGCGGGGGGGGATACGAGCAGTACTTC; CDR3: CASGEGGGGYEQYF
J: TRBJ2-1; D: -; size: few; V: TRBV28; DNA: TGTGCCAGCAGTCCCAGGGGGGTCGATGAGCAGTTCTTC; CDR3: CASSPRGVDEQFF
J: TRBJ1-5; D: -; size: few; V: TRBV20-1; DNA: TGCAGTGCTAGAGTCGGGTTGAGTCAGCCCCAGCATTTT; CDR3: CSARVGLSQPQHF
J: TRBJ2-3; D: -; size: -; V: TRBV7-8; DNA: TGTGCCAGCAGCTTAGGGACTCCCCGGGTAGATACGCAGTATTTT; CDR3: CASSLGTPRVDTQYF
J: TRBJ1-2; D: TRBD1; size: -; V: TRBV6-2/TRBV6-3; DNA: TGTGCCAGCAGTTACGCCGGGACAGGGGGCTTTGACTATGGCTACACCTTC; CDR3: CASSYAGTGGFDYGYTF
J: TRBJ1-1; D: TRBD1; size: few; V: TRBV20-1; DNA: TGCAGTGCCTACCCACAGGGGCTGAACACTGAAGCTTTCTTT; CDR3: CSAYPQGLNTEAFF
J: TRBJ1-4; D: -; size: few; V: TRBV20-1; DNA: TGCAGTGCCATGTGGGGGGCTTTGGATGAAAAACTGTTTTTT; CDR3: CSAMWGALDEKLFF
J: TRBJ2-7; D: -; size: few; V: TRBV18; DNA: TGTGCCAGCTCACCGCAGGGTATCGACGAGCAGTACTTC; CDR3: CASSPQGIDEQYF
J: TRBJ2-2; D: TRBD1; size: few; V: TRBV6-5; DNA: TGTGCCAGCAGTCATCCGGGACAGTCGCCCGGGGAGCTGTTTTTT; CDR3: CASSHPGQSPGELFF
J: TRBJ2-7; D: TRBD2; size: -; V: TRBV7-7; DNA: TGTGCCAGCAGCCGCGGCATTCTTAGCGGGAGGTTAGAAAATGAGCAGTACTTC; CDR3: CASSRGILSGRLENEQYF
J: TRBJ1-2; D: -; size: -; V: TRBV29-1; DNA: TGCAGCGTTGAATTTTCCAGGGCAAAGGGTGGCTACACCTTC; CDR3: CSVEFSRAKGGYTF
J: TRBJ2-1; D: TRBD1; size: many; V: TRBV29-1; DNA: TGCAGCGCCCGACAGGGTAAGGACGTAAGCTCCTACAATGAGCAGTTCTTC; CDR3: CSARQGKDVSSYNEQFF
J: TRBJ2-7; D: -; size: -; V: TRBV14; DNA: TGTGCCAGCAGCCGGACACTCGTTGGCGAGCAGTACTTC; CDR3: CASSRTLVGEQYF
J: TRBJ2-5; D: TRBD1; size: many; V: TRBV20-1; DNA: TGCAGTGCTAGAGTCGCACAGGGGTCGGGAGAGACCCAGTACTTC; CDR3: CSARVAQGSGETQYF
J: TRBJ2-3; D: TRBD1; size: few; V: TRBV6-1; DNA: TGTGCCAGCAATCTGGACAGGACATCCACAGATACGCAGTATTTT; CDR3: CASNLDRTSTDTQYF
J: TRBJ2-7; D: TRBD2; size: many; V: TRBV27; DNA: TGTGCCAGCTCTCGGACTAGCGGGAGTATCTACGAGCAGTACTTC; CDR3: CASSRTSGSIYEQYF
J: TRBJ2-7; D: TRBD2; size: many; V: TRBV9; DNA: TGTGCCAGCAGCGTCGGGACTAGCGGGAGGCTATACGAGCAGTACTTC; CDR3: CASSVGTSGRLYEQYF
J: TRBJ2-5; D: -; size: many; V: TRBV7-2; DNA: TGTGCCAGCAGCTTAGCTCCCTGGGGGGACCCCGAGACCCAGTACTTC; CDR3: CASSLAPWGDPETQYF
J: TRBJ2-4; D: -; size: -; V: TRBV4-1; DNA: TGCGCCAGCAGCCTTCTCTTGGGACGGCCAAACATTCAGTACTTC; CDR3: CASSLLLGRPNIQYF
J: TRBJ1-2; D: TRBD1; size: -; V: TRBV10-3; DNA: TGTGCCATCAGTGAGTTTGGGACAGGGGGCTATGGCTACACCTTC; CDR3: CAISEFGTGGYGYTF
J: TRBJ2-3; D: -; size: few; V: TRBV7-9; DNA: TGTGCCAGCAGCTTAAATAACGGTCCTAGCACAGATACGCAGTATTTT; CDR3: CASSLNNGPSTDTQYF
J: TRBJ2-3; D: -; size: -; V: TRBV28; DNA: TGTGCCAGCAGACCGACCCCGAATGCAGATACGCAGTATTTT; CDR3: CASRPTPNADTQYF
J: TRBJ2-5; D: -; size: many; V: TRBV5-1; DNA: TGTGCCAGCAGCTTAGTTGCCGGGAAAGAGACCCAGTACTTC; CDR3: CASSLVAGKETQYF
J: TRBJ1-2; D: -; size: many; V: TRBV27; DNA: TGTGCCAGCAGTCCCAACGGGCGGATCTATGGCTACACCTTC; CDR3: CASSPNGRIYGYTF
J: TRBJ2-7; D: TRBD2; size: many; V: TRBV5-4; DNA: TGTGCCAGCAGCTCCAATACCATGACTAGCGGGACCCCCTACGAGCAGTACTTC; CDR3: CASSSNTMTSGTPYEQYF
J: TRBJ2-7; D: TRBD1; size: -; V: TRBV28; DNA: TGTGCCAGCAGCCTCGCCGGGACAGGGGGTAACTACGAGCAGTACTTC; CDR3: CASSLAGTGGNYEQYF
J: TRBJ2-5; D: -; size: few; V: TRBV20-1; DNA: TGCAGTGCTAGAGATCATGGGGGCGGGGAGACCCAGTACTTC; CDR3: CSARDHGGGETQYF
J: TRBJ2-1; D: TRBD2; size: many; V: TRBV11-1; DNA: TGTGCCAGCAGTGCAAGCGGGGACTACAATGAGCAGTTCTTC; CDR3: CASSASGDYNEQFF
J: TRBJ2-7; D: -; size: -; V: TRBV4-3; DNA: TGCGCCAGCAGCCAAGAGAGACAATCCTACGAGCAGTACTTC; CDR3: CASSQERQSYEQYF
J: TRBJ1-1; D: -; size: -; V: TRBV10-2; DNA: TGCGCCAGCAGTGCGACGGGTCGGGGTGAAGCTTTCTTT; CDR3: CASSATGRGEAFF
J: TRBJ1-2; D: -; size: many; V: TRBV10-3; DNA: TGTGCCATCAGTGGTCAGGCTGGCTACACCTTC; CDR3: CAISGQAGYTF
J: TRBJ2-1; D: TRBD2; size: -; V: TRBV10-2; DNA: TGCGCCAGCAGTGAGCACGAAGGGGAGCGGGAGACCCAGTTCTTC; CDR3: CASSEHEGERETQFF
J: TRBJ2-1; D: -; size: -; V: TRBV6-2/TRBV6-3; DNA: TGTGCCAGCACGGGAGCACCCTCCTACAATGAGCAGTTCTTC; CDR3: CASTGAPSYNEQFF
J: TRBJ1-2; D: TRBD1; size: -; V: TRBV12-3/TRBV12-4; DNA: TGTGCCAGCAGTTTCGGGACAGCTACTAACTATGGCTACACCTTC; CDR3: CASSFGTATNYGYTF
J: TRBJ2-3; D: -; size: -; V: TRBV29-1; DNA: TGCAGCGTTGAAGATTCTGCGTCCCCCCATACGCAGTATTTT; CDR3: CSVEDSASPHTQYF
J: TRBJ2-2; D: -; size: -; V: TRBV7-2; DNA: TGTGCCAGCAGCTCCCTTCGTACCTCCGGGGAGCTGTTTTTT; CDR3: CASSSLRTSGELFF
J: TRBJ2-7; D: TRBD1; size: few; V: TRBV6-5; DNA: TGTGCCAGCAGTCGCCCGGGGACAGGGGTCTACGAGCAGTACTTC; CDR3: CASSRPGTGVYEQYF
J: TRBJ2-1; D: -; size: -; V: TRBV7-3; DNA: TGTGCCAGCAGCATGGACGGGAAGGTAGACAATGAGCAGTTCTTC; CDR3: CASSMDGKVDNEQFF
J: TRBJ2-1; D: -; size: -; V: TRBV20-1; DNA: TGCAGTGCGCAGACTAGGGGCTACTACAATGAGCAGTTCTTC; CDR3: CSAQTRGYYNEQFF
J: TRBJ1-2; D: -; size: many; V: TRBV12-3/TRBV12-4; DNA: TGTGCCAGCAGTTTAGCGCTCGGGGGAAGGCTCGGCTACACCTTC; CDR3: CASSLALGGRLGYTF
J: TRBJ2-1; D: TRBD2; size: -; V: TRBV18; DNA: TGTGCCAGCTCACCACCGGTGGGCGGACTAGCGGGAGAGAAGTACAATGAGCAGTTCTTC; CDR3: CASSPPVGGLAGEKYNEQFF
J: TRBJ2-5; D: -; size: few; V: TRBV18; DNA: TGTGCCAGCTCACCATACAGGGTTGGAGAGACCCAGTACTTC; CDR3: CASSPYRVGETQYF
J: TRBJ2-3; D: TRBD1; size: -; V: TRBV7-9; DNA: TGTGCCAGCAGCCAGAGGGTGGGGTGGACAGGGAGCGAAGATACGCAGTATTTT; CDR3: CASSQRVGWTGSEDTQYF
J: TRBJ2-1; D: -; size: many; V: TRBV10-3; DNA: TGTGCCATCAGTGGATATGTTTACAATGAGCAGTTCTTC; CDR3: CAISGYVYNEQFF
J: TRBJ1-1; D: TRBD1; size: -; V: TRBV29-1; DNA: TGCAGCGTGGGCTTGGGACCAGGGGGTGTGAACACTGAAGCTTTCTTT; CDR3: CSVGLGPGGVNTEAFF
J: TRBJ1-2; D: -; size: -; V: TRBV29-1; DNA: TGCAGCGTTGCTCAGGTGGATAACTATGGCTACACCTTC; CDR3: CSVAQVDNYGYTF